The 10 T cell receptor beta chains reported below all come from one sample, sequenced in a study of early T cells in non-severe SARS-CoV-2 infection. TCRdb independently ran MiXCR on the 5' RACE reads; one entry per CDR3 protein. The data hold 75,000 to 100,000 distinct CDR3 sequences, with approximately 15% observed a single time. Sequenced input: whole blood. These TCRs come from an adult who was a healthcare worker with PCR-confirmed SARS-CoV-2 infection or an uninfected control (not recorded which).

This sequence joins TRBV4-1 and TRBJ2-4, with D possibly matching TRBD1 (6 bases). This CDR3 comprises 13 residues. CDR1 is MGHRA, CDR2 YSYEKL, per germline. With 0 bases removed from V and 16 bases from J, the gap between germline ends came to 16 bases. The CDR3 sequence is CASSQELGTQRYF. CDR3 nucleotides: TGCGCCAGCAGCCAAGAGCTCGGGACACAACGCTACTTC.

This clonotype was recorded a few times. The chain links TRBV6-5 to TRBJ2-7; D is perhaps TRBD1 (5 bases). CDR1 is MNHEY, CDR2 SVGAGI, per germline. This CDR3 comprises 14 residues. V was trimmed by 7 bases and J by 0 bases, leaving 13 bases between them. CDR3 loop: CASKMDTSSYEQYF. As DNA, the CDR3 is TGTGCCAGCAAAATGGACACGAGCTCCTACGAGCAGTACTTC.

J is TRBJ2-3 and V is TRBV20-1; TRBD2 aligns across 9 bases. With V trimmed by 3 bases and J by 10 bases, 11 bases remained unmatched. This CDR3 region has 14 residues. In germline, CDR1 is DFQATT, CDR2 SNEGSKA (reference sequence). CDR3 loop: CSARDGGRARAQYF. The CDR3, as DNA: TGCAGTGCTAGGGACGGCGGGAGGGCCAGGGCGCAGTATTTT.

The rearrangement links TRBV6-5 to TRBJ2-7; tentative D call: TRBD2 (6 bases). This CDR3 contains 14 residues. Looked up from germline, CDR1 is MNHEY and CDR2 is SVGAGI. The ends were cut back, 4 bases at V and 0 bases at J, with 10 bases in the middle. CDR3 sequence: CASSSRDFSYEQYF. The DNA for the CDR3 is TGTGCCAGCAGTTCCCGGGACTTCTCCTACGAGCAGTACTTC.

This clonotype was counted between two and nine times. The chain has TRBV20-1 and TRBJ2-7; a weak D match, TRBD2 (5 bases). This CDR3 is 11 amino acids long. The V gene's germline CDR1 is DFQATT and CDR2 SNEGSKA (reference sequence). Trimming shortened V by 4 bases and J by 5 bases, and 9 bases separated the two germline ends. In nucleotides, the CDR3 is TGCAGTGCTATAGACGGGGACGAGCAGTACTTC. It encodes CSAIDGDEQYF.

The rearrangement joins TRBV7-8 to TRBJ2-2; no definite D call. Trimming removed 3 bases at V and 4 bases at J, with 6 bases between. Germline loops: CDR1 SGHVS, CDR2 FQNEAQ. This CDR3 has 13 amino acids. The CDR3 DNA reads TGTGCCAGCAGCTTCGGAACCACCGGGGAGCTGTTTTTT. This sequence encodes CASSFGTTGELFF.

This clonotype came up a few times. V usage is TRBV2 and J usage is TRBJ1-5; D may be TRBD1 (6 bases). Germline V gene sequence: CDR1 SNHLY, CDR2 FYNNEI. Trimming cost V 5 bases and J 0 bases, with 8 bases left between them. This CDR3 has 14 amino acids. CDR3 DNA: TGTGCCAGCAGTCCACAGGGTAGCAATCAGCCCCAGCATTTT. Amino acid sequence: CASSPQGSNQPQHF. The full variable domain, rest sourced from reference TRBV2 and TRBJ1-5, is EPEVTQTPSHQVTQMGQEVILRCVPISNHLYFYWYRQILGQKVEFLVSFYNNEISEKSEIFDDQFSVERPDGSNFTLKIRSTKLEDSAMYFCASSPQGSNQPQHFGDGTRLSIL.

The chain links TRBV18 to TRBJ2-7; 9 nucleotides agree with TRBD1. CDR1 KGHSH and CDR2 LQKENI come from the germline V gene. There are 15 residues in the CDR3. The trim removed 6 bases at V and 5 bases at J, leaving 11 bases unmatched. The CDR3 DNA reads TGTGCCAGCTCCCAACAGGGGACAGGGAGGGACGAGCAGTACTTC. Its translation: CASSQQGTGRDEQYF.

The V call is TRBV30, the J call TRBJ2-1; D perhaps matches TRBD2 (5 bases). V dropped 0 bases and J dropped 9 bases, with 9 bases sitting between them. Germline V gives CDR1 GTSNPN, CDR2 SVGIG (reference sequence). The CDR3 loop spans 12 amino acids. CDR3 sequence reads: CAWSVDSGEQFF. CDR3 nucleotides: TGTGCCTGGAGTGTGGACTCCGGTGAGCAGTTCTTC.

The chain carries TRBV18 and TRBJ1-1; D may be TRBD1 (5 bases). The CDR3 loop spans 15 amino acids. Trimming removed 3 bases from V and 1 base from J, with 12 bases in between. Germline CDR1 is KGHSH and CDR2 is LQKENI. CDR3: CASSPRGTSNTEAFF. The CDR3, as DNA: TGTGCCAGCTCACCGAGAGGGACGTCGAACACTGAAGCTTTCTTT.